Here is one T cell receptor beta chain with its context. The record originates from a study of CD8+ T cells in alopecia areata. Reverse transcribed after extraction, RNA yielded cDNA as the sequencing template. Sequencing was performed with immunoSEQ multiplex PCR; in TCRdb, only in-frame clones are kept and a portion is missing. The table shows 100,000 to 150,000 clones, with approximately 49% occurring only once. Lesional scalp punch biopsies and peripheral blood came from alopecia areata patients. Material: CD8+ T cells sorted from blood, obtained at week 0. The clonotype originates from a human donor with alopecia areata.

The CDR3 spells CASSQQRYYGYTF. The CDR3, as DNA: TGTGCCAGCAGTCAACAGCGCTACTATGGCTACACCTTC. This chain uses TRBV27 with TRBJ1-2; D is unclear. Trimming shortened V by 5 bases and J by 3 bases, and 10 bases separated the two germline ends. CDR1 MNHEY and CDR2 SMNVEV come from the germline V gene (reference sequence). This CDR3 has 13 residues.